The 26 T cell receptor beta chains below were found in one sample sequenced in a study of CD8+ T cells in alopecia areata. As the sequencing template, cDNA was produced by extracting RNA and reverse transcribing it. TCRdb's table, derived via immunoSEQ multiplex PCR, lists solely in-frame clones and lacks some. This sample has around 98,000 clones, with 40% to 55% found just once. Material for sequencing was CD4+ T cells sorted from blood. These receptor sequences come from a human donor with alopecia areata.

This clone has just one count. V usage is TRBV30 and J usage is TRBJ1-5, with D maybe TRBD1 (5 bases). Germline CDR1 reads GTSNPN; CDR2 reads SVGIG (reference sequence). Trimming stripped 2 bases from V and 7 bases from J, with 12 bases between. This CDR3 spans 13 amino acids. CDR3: CAWSTQGRQPQHF. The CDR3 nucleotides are TGTGCCTGGAGTACTCAGGGTCGCCAGCCCCAGCATTTT.

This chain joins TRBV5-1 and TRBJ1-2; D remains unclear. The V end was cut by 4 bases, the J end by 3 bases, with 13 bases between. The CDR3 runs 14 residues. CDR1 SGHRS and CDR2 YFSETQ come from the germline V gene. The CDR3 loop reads CASSPGWGDYGYTF. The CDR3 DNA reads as TGCGCCAGCAGCCCTGGCTGGGGTGACTATGGCTACACCTTC.

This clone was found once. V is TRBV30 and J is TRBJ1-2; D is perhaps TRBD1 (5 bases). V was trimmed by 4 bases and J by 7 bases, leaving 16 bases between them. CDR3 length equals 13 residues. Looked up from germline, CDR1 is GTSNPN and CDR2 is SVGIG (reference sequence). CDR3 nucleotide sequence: TGTGCCTGGAACTTACGGGGCGCGGGTGGCTACACCTTC. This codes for CAWNLRGAGGYTF.

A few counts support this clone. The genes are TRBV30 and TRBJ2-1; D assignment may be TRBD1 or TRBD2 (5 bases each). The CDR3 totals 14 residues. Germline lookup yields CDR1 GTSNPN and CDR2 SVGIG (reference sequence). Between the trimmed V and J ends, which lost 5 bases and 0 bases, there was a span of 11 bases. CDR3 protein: CAWGGRSSYNEQFF. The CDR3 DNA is TGTGCCTGGGGGGGTCGGAGCTCCTACAATGAGCAGTTCTTC.

In DNA form, the CDR3 reads TGTGCCTGGAGTGAGTGGGCAGGTGGTCAGCCCCAGCATTTT. This codes for CAWSEWAGGQPQHF. The chain joins TRBV30 to TRBJ1-5; D uncertain. With 1 base removed from V and 6 bases from J, the gap between germline ends came to 13 bases. The CDR3 runs 14 residues. Germline values: CDR1 GTSNPN, CDR2 SVGIG (reference sequence). The full variable domain, rest sourced from reference TRBV30 and TRBJ1-5, is SQTIHQWPATLVQPVGSPLSLECTVEGTSNPNLYWYRQAAGRGLQLLFYSVGIGQISSEVPQNLSASRPQDRQFILSSKKLLLSDSGFYLCAWSEWAGGQPQHFGDGTRLSIL.

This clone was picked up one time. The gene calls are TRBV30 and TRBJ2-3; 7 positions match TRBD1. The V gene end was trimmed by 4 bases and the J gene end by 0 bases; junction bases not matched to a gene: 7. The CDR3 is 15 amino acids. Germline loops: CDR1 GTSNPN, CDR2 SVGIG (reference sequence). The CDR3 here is CAWTPRRGSTDTQYF. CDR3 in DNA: TGTGCCTGGACCCCCCGCAGGGGGAGCACAGATACGCAGTATTTT.

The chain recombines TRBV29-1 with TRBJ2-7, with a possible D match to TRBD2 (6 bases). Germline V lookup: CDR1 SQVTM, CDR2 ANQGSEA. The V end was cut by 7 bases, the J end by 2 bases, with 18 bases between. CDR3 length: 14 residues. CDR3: CSALMGGPPYEQYF. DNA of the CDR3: TGCAGCGCCCTGATGGGGGGTCCCCCCTACGAGCAGTACTTC.

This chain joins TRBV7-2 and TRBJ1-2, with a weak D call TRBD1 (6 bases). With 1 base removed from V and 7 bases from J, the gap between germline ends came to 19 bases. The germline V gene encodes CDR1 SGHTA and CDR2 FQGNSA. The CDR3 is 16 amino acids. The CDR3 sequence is CASSLEWRQGLGGYTF. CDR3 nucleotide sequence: TGTGCCAGCAGCTTAGAGTGGCGGCAGGGGCTCGGTGGCTACACCTTC.

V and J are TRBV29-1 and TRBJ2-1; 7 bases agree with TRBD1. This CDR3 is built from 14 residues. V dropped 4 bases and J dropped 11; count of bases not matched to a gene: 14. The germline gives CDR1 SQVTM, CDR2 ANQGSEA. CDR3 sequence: CSVAPGQNLPKQFF. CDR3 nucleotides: TGCAGCGTTGCACCGGGACAGAATTTACCCAAGCAGTTCTTC.

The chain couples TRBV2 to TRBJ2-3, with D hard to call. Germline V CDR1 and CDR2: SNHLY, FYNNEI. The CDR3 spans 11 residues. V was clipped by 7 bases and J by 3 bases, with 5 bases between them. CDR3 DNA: TGTGCCAGCAAGCCGACAGATACGCAGTATTTT. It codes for CASKPTDTQYF. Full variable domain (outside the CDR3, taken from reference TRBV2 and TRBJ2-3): EPEVTQTPSHQVTQMGQEVILRCVPISNHLYFYWYRQILGQKVEFLVSFYNNEISEKSEIFDDQFSVERPDGSNFTLKIRSTKLEDSAMYFCASKPTDTQYFGPGTRLTVL.

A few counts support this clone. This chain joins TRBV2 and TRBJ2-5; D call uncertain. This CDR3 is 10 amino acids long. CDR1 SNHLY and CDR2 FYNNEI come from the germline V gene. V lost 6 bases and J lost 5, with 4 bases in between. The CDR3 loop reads CASSWETQYF. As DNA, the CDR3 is TGTGCCAGCAGCTGGGAGACCCAGTACTTC. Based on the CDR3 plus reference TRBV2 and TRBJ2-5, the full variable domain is EPEVTQTPSHQVTQMGQEVILRCVPISNHLYFYWYRQILGQKVEFLVSFYNNEISEKSEIFDDQFSVERPDGSNFTLKIRSTKLEDSAMYFCASSWETQYFGPGTRLLVL.

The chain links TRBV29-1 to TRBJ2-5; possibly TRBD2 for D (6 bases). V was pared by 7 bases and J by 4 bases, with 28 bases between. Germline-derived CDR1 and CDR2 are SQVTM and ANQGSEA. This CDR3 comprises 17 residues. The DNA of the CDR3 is TGCAGCGCGGGAGATCGAGCGGACCGGGGAGGAGGAGAGACCCAGTACTTC. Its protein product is CSAGDRADRGGGETQYF.

The CDR3 coding sequence is TGTGCCAGCAGCGCCCAGATGAACACTGAAGCTTTCTTT. Translated: CASSAQMNTEAFF. The chain carries TRBV7-3 and TRBJ1-1; D call uncertain. Between the trimmed V and J ends, which lost 5 bases and 0 bases, there was a span of 7 bases. This CDR3 contains 13 residues. Germline CDR1 reads SGHTA; CDR2 reads FQGTGA. The entire variable domain, with the rest obtained from reference TRBV7-3 and TRBJ1-1, is as follows: GAGVSQTPSNKVTEKGKYVELRCDPISGHTALYWYRQSLGQGPEFLIYFQGTGAADDSGLPNDRFFAVRPEGSVSTLKIQRTERGDSAVYLCASSAQMNTEAFFGQGTRLTVV.

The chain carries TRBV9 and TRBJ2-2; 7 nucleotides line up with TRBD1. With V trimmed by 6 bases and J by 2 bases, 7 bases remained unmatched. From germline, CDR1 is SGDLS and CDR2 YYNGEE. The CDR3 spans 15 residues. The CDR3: CASNPGQYNTGELFF. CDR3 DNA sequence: TGTGCCAGCAACCCGGGACAGTACAACACCGGGGAGCTGTTTTTT.

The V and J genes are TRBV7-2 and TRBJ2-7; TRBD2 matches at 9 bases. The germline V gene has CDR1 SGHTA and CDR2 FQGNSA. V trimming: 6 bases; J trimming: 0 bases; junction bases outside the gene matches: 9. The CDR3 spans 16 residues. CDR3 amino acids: CASSPSLRGGSYEQYF. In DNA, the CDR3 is TGTGCCAGCAGTCCTAGCTTGCGGGGGGGCTCCTACGAGCAGTACTTC.

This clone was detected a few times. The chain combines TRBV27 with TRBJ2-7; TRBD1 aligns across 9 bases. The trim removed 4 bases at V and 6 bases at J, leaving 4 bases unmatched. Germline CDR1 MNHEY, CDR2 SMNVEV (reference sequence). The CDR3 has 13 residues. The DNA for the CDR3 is TGTGCCAGCAGTTGGGACAGGGAGGGCGAGCAGTACTTC. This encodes CASSWDREGEQYF.

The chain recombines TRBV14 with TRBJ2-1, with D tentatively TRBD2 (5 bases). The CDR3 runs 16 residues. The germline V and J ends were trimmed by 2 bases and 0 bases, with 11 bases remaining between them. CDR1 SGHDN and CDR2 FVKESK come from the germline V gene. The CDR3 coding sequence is TGTGCCAGCAGCCAACACGGGGTTAGCTCCTACAATGAGCAGTTCTTC. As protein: CASSQHGVSSYNEQFF.

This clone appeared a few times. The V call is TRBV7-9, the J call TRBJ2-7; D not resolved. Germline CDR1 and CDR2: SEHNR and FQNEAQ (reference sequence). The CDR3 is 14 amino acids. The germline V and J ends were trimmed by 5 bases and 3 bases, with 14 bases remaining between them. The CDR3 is CASSLGPAHYEQYF. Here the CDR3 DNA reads TGTGCCAGCAGCCTCGGACCAGCCCACTACGAGCAGTACTTC.

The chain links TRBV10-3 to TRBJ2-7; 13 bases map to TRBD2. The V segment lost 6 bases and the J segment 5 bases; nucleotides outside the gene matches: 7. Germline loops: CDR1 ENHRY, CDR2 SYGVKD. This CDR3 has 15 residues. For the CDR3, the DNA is TGTGCCATCAGCAGGACTAGCGGGAGTAGCGACGAGCAGTACTTC. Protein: CAISRTSGSSDEQYF.

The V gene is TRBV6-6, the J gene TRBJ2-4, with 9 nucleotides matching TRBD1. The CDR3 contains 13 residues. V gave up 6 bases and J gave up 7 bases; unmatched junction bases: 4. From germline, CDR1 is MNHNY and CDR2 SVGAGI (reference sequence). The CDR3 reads CASRTGTGNIQYF. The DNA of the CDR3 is TGTGCCAGCAGAACCGGGACAGGGAACATTCAGTACTTC.

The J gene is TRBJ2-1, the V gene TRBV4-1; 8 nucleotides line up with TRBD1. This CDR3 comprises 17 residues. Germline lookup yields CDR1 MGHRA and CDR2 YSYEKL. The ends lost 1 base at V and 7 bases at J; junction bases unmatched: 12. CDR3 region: CASSQGGLRGPGNEQFF. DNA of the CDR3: TGCGCCAGCAGCCAAGGGGGGCTCAGGGGGCCAGGGAATGAGCAGTTCTTC.

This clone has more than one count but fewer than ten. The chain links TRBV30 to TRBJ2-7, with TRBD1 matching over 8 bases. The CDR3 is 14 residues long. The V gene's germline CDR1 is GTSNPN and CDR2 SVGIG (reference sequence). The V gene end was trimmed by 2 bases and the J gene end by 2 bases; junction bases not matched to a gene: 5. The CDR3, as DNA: TGTGCCTGGAGTCCCAAGGACAGGGCCTACGAGCAGTACTTC. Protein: CAWSPKDRAYEQYF.

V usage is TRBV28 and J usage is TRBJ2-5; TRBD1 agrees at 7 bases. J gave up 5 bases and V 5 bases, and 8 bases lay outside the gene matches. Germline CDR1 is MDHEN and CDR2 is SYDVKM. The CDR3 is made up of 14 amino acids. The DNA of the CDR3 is TGTGCCAGCAGTCCCCAACAGGGGCTGGAGACCCAGTACTTC. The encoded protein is CASSPQQGLETQYF.

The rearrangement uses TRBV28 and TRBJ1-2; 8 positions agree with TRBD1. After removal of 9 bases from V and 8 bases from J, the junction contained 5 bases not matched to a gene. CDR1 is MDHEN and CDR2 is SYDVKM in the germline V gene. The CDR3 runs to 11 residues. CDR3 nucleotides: TGTGCCAGTCAGGGGGCGATCGGCTACACCTTC. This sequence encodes CASQGAIGYTF.

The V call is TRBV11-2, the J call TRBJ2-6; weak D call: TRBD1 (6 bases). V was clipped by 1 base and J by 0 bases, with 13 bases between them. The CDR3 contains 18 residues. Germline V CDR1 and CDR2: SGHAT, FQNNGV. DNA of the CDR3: TGTGCCAGCAGCTTAGCCCCACAGGGAAGCTCTGGGGCCAACGTCCTGACTTTC. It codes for CASSLAPQGSSGANVLTF. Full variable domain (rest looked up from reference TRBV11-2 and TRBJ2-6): EAGVAQSPRYKIIEKRQSVAFWCNPISGHATLYWYQQILGQGPKLLIQFQNNGVVDDSQLPKDRFSAERLKGVDSTLKIQPAKLEDSAVYLCASSLAPQGSSGANVLTFGAGSRLTVL.

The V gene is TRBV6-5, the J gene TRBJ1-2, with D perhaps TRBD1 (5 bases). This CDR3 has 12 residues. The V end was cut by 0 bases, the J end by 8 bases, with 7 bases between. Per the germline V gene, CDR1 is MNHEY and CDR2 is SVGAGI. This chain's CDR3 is CASSYSGEGYTF. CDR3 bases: TGTGCCAGCAGTTACTCAGGGGAAGGCTACACCTTC.